This entry features one TCR beta chain sequence. Its antigen is unidentified. V shed 1 base and J 5 bases; nucleotides not matched to a gene: 5. The V gene's germline CDR1 is MGHRA and CDR2 YSYEKL. CDR3 size: 14 residues. As to time point: week 5, during vaccination. The study gave 300 ug of mutant IDH1 20-mer peptide per vaccine dose, with topical imiquimod. The data were produced by immunoSEQ multiplex PCR, yet TCRdb's version contains in-frame clones alone and is incomplete. The sample consists of under 70,000 clones, roughly 80% of them appearing once. The sample is drawn from a study of a mutant IDH1 vaccine in newly diagnosed glioma.

The rearrangement links TRBV4-1 to TRBJ2-7; TRBD1 aligns across 7 bases. This TCR was recovered from a woman in her forties or fifties with glioma. The sample consisted of PBMCs, taken from a glioma patient whose treatment included an IDH1 peptide vaccine. The CDR3 protein is CASSQAQDRDEQYF. CDR3 nucleotides: TGCGCCAGCAGCCAAGCCCAAGACAGGGACGAGCAGTACTTC.